Listed here are 8 T cell receptor beta chains from one sample, sequenced in a study of radiotherapy plus CTLA-4 blockade in lung cancer. The assay was immunoSEQ multiplex PCR, and TCRdb's table has in-frame clones only and misses some. Among about 120,000 clones listed, 85% to 90% were seen once. The source material was peripheral blood, sampled from a patient treated with radiotherapy plus ipilimumab. These receptors were obtained from a human donor with non-small cell lung cancer that progressed on radiotherapy plus ipilimumab.

This clone was observed a few times. This rearrangement joins TRBV28 to TRBJ2-3; possible D gene TRBD2, 6 bases. Looked up from germline, CDR1 is MDHEN and CDR2 is SYDVKM. The CDR3 is 14 amino acids. Trimming removed 6 bases at V and 1 base at J, with 11 bases between. The CDR3 region has the DNA TGTGCCAGCAGCCCAACGGGGGGCACAGATACGCAGTATTTT. This sequence encodes CASSPTGGTDTQYF.

The J gene is TRBJ2-7, the V gene TRBV2, with D unclear. The CDR3 covers 15 residues. Germline V CDR1 and CDR2: SNHLY, FYNNEI. The germline V and J ends were trimmed by 5 bases and 2 bases, with 16 bases remaining between them. CDR3 DNA sequence: TGTGCCAGCAGTCCTGATGGTCATGGAACCTACGAGCAGTACTTC. Protein product: CASSPDGHGTYEQYF.

The chain joins TRBV5-1 to TRBJ1-1; TRBD1 agrees at 7 bases. The V segment lost 3 bases and the J segment 4 bases; nucleotides outside the gene matches: 6. CDR3 length: 14 amino acids. Germline CDR1 is SGHRS and CDR2 is YFSETQ. The CDR3 DNA follows: TGCGCCAGCAGCTCCAGGGGGGAAAGCACTGAAGCTTTCTTT. This sequence encodes CASSSRGESTEAFF.

The V gene is TRBV7-9, the J gene TRBJ2-7, with TRBD2 as a possible D gene (5 bases). The V gene lost 3 bases and the J gene lost 1 base, with 7 bases spanning the gap. In germline, CDR1 is SEHNR, CDR2 FQNEAQ (reference sequence). The CDR3 is 13 amino acids. Here the CDR3 DNA reads TGTGCCAGCAGCTTCGAGGGTTCCTACGAGCAGTACTTC. Translating gives CASSFEGSYEQYF.

J is TRBJ2-1 and V is TRBV25-1, with unresolved D. Germline V gives CDR1 MGHDK, CDR2 SYGVNS. The CDR3 is 11 amino acids. The V and J ends lost 3 bases and 6 bases respectively, with 3 bases between them. The DNA of the CDR3 is TGTGCCAGCAGTGATAGCAATGAGCAGTTCTTC. Its protein product is CASSDSNEQFF.

This chain connects TRBV5-1 to TRBJ2-7; TRBD2 is a possible D gene (5 bases). Trimming took 2 bases from V and 4 from J, leaving 10 bases between them. CDR1 and CDR2 from the germline V gene are SGHRS and YFSETQ. This CDR3 region has 13 residues. The CDR3 nucleotides read TGCGCCAGCAGCTTCGGGATTACGTACGAGCAGTACTTC. Translating it yields CASSFGITYEQYF.

V and J are TRBV9 and TRBJ1-2, with a weak D call TRBD1 (6 bases). Trimming cost V 5 bases and J 4 bases, with 18 bases left between them. This CDR3 contains 15 residues. The germline gives CDR1 SGDLS, CDR2 YYNGEE. The CDR3 is CASSKQGSLFYGYTF. Written as DNA, the CDR3 is TGTGCCAGCAGTAAACAGGGTAGTTTGTTCTATGGCTACACCTTC.

The rearrangement joins TRBV4-2 to TRBJ1-1, with D hard to call. Germline loops: CDR1 LGHNA, CDR2 YNFKEQ. The ends were cut back, 1 base at V and 2 bases at J, with 11 bases in the middle. There are 15 residues in the CDR3. In DNA form, the CDR3 reads TGTGCCAGCAGCCAAGTGGTCCGAGTAAACACTGAAGCTTTCTTT. Its translation: CASSQVVRVNTEAFF.